These T cell receptor beta chains were read from a single sample in a study of blood T cells in healthy people across ages. MiXCR, run by TCRdb on the 5' RACE reads, gives a single entry per CDR3 protein. The sample carries over 700,000 distinct CDR3 sequences, roughly 53% recorded once. Sequencing used blood. These receptors were collected from a man older than 75 in good health. Both conserved end residues are part of each CDR3. A D gene is named only where the DNA matches it firmly. The size of a clone is reported for some rows only, either as once, few or many, or as a class for expanded clones.

clone size: few; V gene: TRBV7-3; D gene: NA; CDR3 length: 11; J gene: TRBJ2-4; CDR3 DNA: TGTGCCAGCAGCGGGGACTACATTCAGTACTTC; CDR3 protein: CASSGDYIQYF
clone size: few; V gene: TRBV2; D gene: NA; CDR3 length: 12; J gene: TRBJ2-6; CDR3 DNA: TGTGCCAGCAGTGTCGGGGCCAACGTCCTGACTTTC; CDR3 protein: CASSVGANVLTF
clone size: once; V gene: TRBV24-1; D gene: TRBD1; CDR3 length: 15; J gene: TRBJ2-1; CDR3 DNA: TGTGCCACCAGTGATAGGACAGGGGATGACAATGAGCGGTTCTTC; CDR3 protein: CATSDRTGDDNERFF
clone size: NA; V gene: TRBV6-5; D gene: NA; CDR3 length: 11; J gene: TRBJ2-1; CDR3 DNA: TGTGCCAGCAGTTGGAACAATGAGCAGTTCTTC; CDR3 protein: CASSWNNEQFF
clone size: NA; V gene: TRBV6-5; D gene: NA; CDR3 length: 14; J gene: TRBJ1-1; CDR3 DNA: TGTGCCAGCAGTTCAACTTACAAGAACACTGAAGCTTTCTTT; CDR3 protein: CASSSTYKNTEAFF
clone size: NA; V gene: TRBV27; D gene: TRBD1; CDR3 length: 18; J gene: TRBJ2-6; CDR3 DNA: TGTGCCAGCAGTCCCTGGACAGGGCAAGCCGCCGGGGCCAACGTCCTGACTTTC; CDR3 protein: CASSPWTGQAAGANVLTF
clone size: NA; V gene: TRBV7-9; D gene: NA; CDR3 length: 13; J gene: TRBJ1-3; CDR3 DNA: TGTGCCAGCAGCTTGCAGGGTGGAAACACCATATATTTT; CDR3 protein: CASSLQGGNTIYF
clone size: few; V gene: TRBV11-1; D gene: TRBD1; CDR3 length: 16; J gene: TRBJ2-1; CDR3 DNA: TGTGCCAGCAGTTACAGGGGGAGCTTCTCCTACAATGAGCAGTTCTTC; CDR3 protein: CASSYRGSFSYNEQFF
clone size: NA; V gene: TRBV6-5; D gene: TRBD1; CDR3 length: 14; J gene: TRBJ1-1; CDR3 DNA: TGTGCCAGCAGTGTAAAACAGGGGCCCACTGAAGCTTTCTTT; CDR3 protein: CASSVKQGPTEAFF
clone size: few; V gene: TRBV15; D gene: NA; CDR3 length: 16; J gene: TRBJ2-4; CDR3 DNA: TGTGCCACCAGCAGAGAGAGGTCCCCAAGTATAGGCATTCAGTACTTC; CDR3 protein: CATSRERSPSIGIQYF
clone size: NA; V gene: TRBV2; D gene: TRBD2; CDR3 length: 16; J gene: TRBJ2-7; CDR3 DNA: TGTGCCAGCAGCCCTGGACTAGCGGGAGTGTTGTACGAGCAGTACTTC; CDR3 protein: CASSPGLAGVLYEQYF
clone size: few; V gene: TRBV7-2; D gene: NA; CDR3 length: 14; J gene: TRBJ2-7; CDR3 DNA: TGTGCCAGCAGCTGGGGACTTCTCTCCTACGAGCAGTACTTC; CDR3 protein: CASSWGLLSYEQYF
clone size: few; V gene: TRBV4-2; D gene: TRBD1; CDR3 length: 16; J gene: TRBJ2-6; CDR3 DNA: TGTGCCAGCAGCCAAGAGCCGGGACAGATGAAAGGCGTCCTGACTTTC; CDR3 protein: CASSQEPGQMKGVLTF
clone size: NA; V gene: TRBV7-9; D gene: TRBD1; CDR3 length: 13; J gene: TRBJ2-1; CDR3 DNA: TGTGCCAGCAGCTCAAGACAGGGTCATGAGCAGTTCTTC; CDR3 protein: CASSSRQGHEQFF
clone size: NA; V gene: TRBV6-5; D gene: TRBD2; CDR3 length: 12; J gene: TRBJ2-1; CDR3 DNA: TGTGCCAGCAGGCGGGAGACGGATGAGCAGTTCTTC; CDR3 protein: CASRRETDEQFF
clone size: few; V gene: TRBV2; D gene: TRBD1; CDR3 length: 15; J gene: TRBJ2-5; CDR3 DNA: TGTGCCAGCAGTGAGTACAGGGGGCGACAAGAGACCCAGTACTTC; CDR3 protein: CASSEYRGRQETQYF
clone size: few; V gene: TRBV19; D gene: TRBD1; CDR3 length: 15; J gene: TRBJ2-5; CDR3 DNA: TGTGCCAGTAGTACCTGGACAGGGGGTGCGCAGACCCAGTACTTC; CDR3 protein: CASSTWTGGAQTQYF
clone size: many; V gene: TRBV6-1; D gene: NA; CDR3 length: 12; J gene: TRBJ1-1; CDR3 DNA: TGTGCCAGCAGTGACACGAGCCTCGATGCTTTCTTT; CDR3 protein: CASSDTSLDAFF
clone size: few; V gene: TRBV9; D gene: TRBD1; CDR3 length: 14; J gene: TRBJ2-7; CDR3 DNA: TGTGCCAGCAGCCCCCGACAGGGAACCCACGAGCAGTACTTC; CDR3 protein: CASSPRQGTHEQYF
clone size: NA; V gene: TRBV6-1; D gene: NA; CDR3 length: 14; J gene: TRBJ2-2; CDR3 DNA: TGTGCCAGCAGTGGACTGTCTGCGGCCGGGGAGCTGTTTTTT; CDR3 protein: CASSGLSAAGELFF
clone size: NA; V gene: TRBV7-9; D gene: TRBD1; CDR3 length: 19; J gene: TRBJ2-4; CDR3 DNA: TGTGCCAGCAGCTTAAAACCGGGACAGGGGCCAATAGCCAAAAACATTCAGTACTTC; CDR3 protein: CASSLKPGQGPIAKNIQYF
clone size: NA; V gene: TRBV11-1; D gene: TRBD1; CDR3 length: 15; J gene: TRBJ1-4; CDR3 DNA: TGTGCCAGCAGCGCCCAGACAGGGGGAGAAGAAAAACTGTTTTTT; CDR3 protein: CASSAQTGGEEKLFF
clone size: NA; V gene: TRBV7-3; D gene: NA; CDR3 length: 15; J gene: TRBJ2-3; CDR3 DNA: TGTGCCAGCAGCCCGTACCCTAGCGGCACAGATACGCAGTATTTT; CDR3 protein: CASSPYPSGTDTQYF
clone size: few; V gene: TRBV9; D gene: NA; CDR3 length: 15; J gene: TRBJ1-2; CDR3 DNA: TGTGCCAGCAGCCCGGGGGACGGGACTAACTATGGCTACACCTTC; CDR3 protein: CASSPGDGTNYGYTF
clone size: NA; V gene: TRBV11-2; D gene: NA; CDR3 length: 13; J gene: TRBJ2-1; CDR3 DNA: TGTGCCAGCAGCCTCTATGGGATCAATGAGCAGTTCTTC; CDR3 protein: CASSLYGINEQFF
clone size: NA; V gene: TRBV9; D gene: NA; CDR3 length: 16; J gene: TRBJ2-1; CDR3 DNA: TGTGCCAGCAGCGTAGCTACGGGAGTTAGTGACAATGAGCAGTTCTTC; CDR3 protein: CASSVATGVSDNEQFF
clone size: NA; V gene: TRBV5-1; D gene: NA; CDR3 length: 14; J gene: TRBJ2-7; CDR3 DNA: TGCGCCAGCAGCAGAGTTCGGGGGTTCTACGAGCAGTACTTC; CDR3 protein: CASSRVRGFYEQYF
clone size: NA; V gene: TRBV12-3/TRBV12-4; D gene: NA; CDR3 length: 12; J gene: TRBJ2-3; CDR3 DNA: TGTGCCAGCAGTTTTGACGGGGGCGCGCAGTATTTT; CDR3 protein: CASSFDGGAQYF
clone size: NA; V gene: TRBV12-3/TRBV12-4; D gene: TRBD1; CDR3 length: 17; J gene: TRBJ1-6; CDR3 DNA: TGTGCCAGCAGTTTGTCCCTAGGACAGGGTAGGAATTCACCCCTCCACTTT; CDR3 protein: CASSLSLGQGRNSPLHF
clone size: NA; V gene: TRBV20-1; D gene: TRBD1; CDR3 length: 14; J gene: TRBJ1-4; CDR3 DNA: TGCAGTGCTAGGTCCGGGACAGCGGATGAAAAACTGTTTTTT; CDR3 protein: CSARSGTADEKLFF
clone size: few; V gene: TRBV2; D gene: NA; CDR3 length: 14; J gene: TRBJ2-7; CDR3 DNA: TGTGCCAGCCGCTACCAAGTAACGTCCTACGAGCAGTACTTC; CDR3 protein: CASRYQVTSYEQYF
clone size: few; V gene: TRBV6-5; D gene: NA; CDR3 length: 13; J gene: TRBJ1-6; CDR3 DNA: TGTGCCAGCAGTCGGAGTCAGGACTCGCCCCTCCACTTT; CDR3 protein: CASSRSQDSPLHF
clone size: NA; V gene: TRBV24-1; D gene: NA; CDR3 length: 15; J gene: TRBJ2-3; CDR3 DNA: TGTGCCACCAGTGATTGGGGGCCCACCACAGATACGCAGTATTTT; CDR3 protein: CATSDWGPTTDTQYF
clone size: NA; V gene: TRBV12-3/TRBV12-4; D gene: NA; CDR3 length: 15; J gene: TRBJ2-7; CDR3 DNA: TGTGCCAGCAGTTTTGTAGGTCAGGGACAATACGAGCAGTACTTC; CDR3 protein: CASSFVGQGQYEQYF
clone size: NA; V gene: TRBV7-2; D gene: TRBD2; CDR3 length: 17; J gene: TRBJ2-3; CDR3 DNA: TGTGCCAGCAGCTTAACTAGCGGGAGGACCAGCACAGATACGCAGTATTTT; CDR3 protein: CASSLTSGRTSTDTQYF
clone size: NA; V gene: TRBV7-2; D gene: TRBD2; CDR3 length: 13; J gene: TRBJ2-5; CDR3 DNA: TGTGCCAGCAGCTCCCTGGCCCTAGCGGGACCGTACTTC; CDR3 protein: CASSSLALAGPYF
clone size: few; V gene: TRBV14; D gene: NA; CDR3 length: 16; J gene: TRBJ2-4; CDR3 DNA: TGTGCCAGCAGCCAAGATAACAGCATCGCCAAAAACATTCAGTACTTC; CDR3 protein: CASSQDNSIAKNIQYF
clone size: NA; V gene: TRBV7-2; D gene: TRBD2; CDR3 length: 16; J gene: TRBJ2-7; CDR3 DNA: TGTGCCAGCAGCTTAGGAGGGCTAGCGGGGACCTACGAGCAGTACTTC; CDR3 protein: CASSLGGLAGTYEQYF
clone size: NA; V gene: TRBV27; D gene: NA; CDR3 length: 15; J gene: TRBJ2-7; CDR3 DNA: TGTGCCAGTAGTCCTATCCCGGTCGCGGGGAACGAGCAGTACTTC; CDR3 protein: CASSPIPVAGNEQYF
clone size: once; V gene: TRBV6-1; D gene: TRBD1; CDR3 length: 17; J gene: TRBJ2-6; CDR3 DNA: TGTGCCAGCAGACTGACAGGGGCGGGTTCTGGGGCCAACGTCCTGACTTTC; CDR3 protein: CASRLTGAGSGANVLTF
clone size: NA; V gene: TRBV29-1; D gene: TRBD1; CDR3 length: 12; J gene: TRBJ2-7; CDR3 DNA: TGCAGCGTAACAGGGGGCTTTTACGAGCAGTACTTC; CDR3 protein: CSVTGGFYEQYF
clone size: few; V gene: TRBV2; D gene: NA; CDR3 length: 15; J gene: TRBJ2-3; CDR3 DNA: TGTGCCAGCAGTGAGGCACGGGCCCGCACAGATACGCAGTATTTT; CDR3 protein: CASSEARARTDTQYF
clone size: many; V gene: TRBV21-1; D gene: NA; CDR3 length: 20; J gene: TRBJ2-2; CDR3 DNA: TGTGCCAGCAGCAAAATTGGGACTAGCGGAAGGGAGAAGGGGACCGGGGAGCTGTTTTTT; CDR3 protein: CASSKIGTSGREKGTGELFF
clone size: few; V gene: TRBV28; D gene: TRBD2; CDR3 length: 15; J gene: TRBJ2-3; CDR3 DNA: TGTGCCAGCACCTCCCCCCTAGCGGGAGTAGATACGCAGTATTTT; CDR3 protein: CASTSPLAGVDTQYF
clone size: NA; V gene: TRBV29-1; D gene: NA; CDR3 length: 13; J gene: TRBJ2-1; CDR3 DNA: TGCAGCGTCCCGACCCTGCGGAGGGGTGAGCAGTTCTTC; CDR3 protein: CSVPTLRRGEQFF
clone size: NA; V gene: TRBV29-1; D gene: NA; CDR3 length: 14; J gene: TRBJ2-3; CDR3 DNA: TGCAGCTTCCCATCGGGGGCTAGCACAGATACGCAGTATTTT; CDR3 protein: CSFPSGASTDTQYF
clone size: NA; V gene: TRBV11-2; D gene: NA; CDR3 length: 17; J gene: TRBJ1-5; CDR3 DNA: TGTGCCAGCAGCCCAGGAACCGGGACCCGGCCTTATCAGCCCCAGCATTTT; CDR3 protein: CASSPGTGTRPYQPQHF
clone size: NA; V gene: TRBV7-2; D gene: NA; CDR3 length: 13; J gene: TRBJ2-7; CDR3 DNA: TGTGCCAGCAGCCAAAAACAGGGCCACGAGCAGTACTTC; CDR3 protein: CASSQKQGHEQYF
clone size: NA; V gene: TRBV28; D gene: TRBD1; CDR3 length: 13; J gene: TRBJ2-4; CDR3 DNA: TGTGCCAGCAGTTGGACAGGGGCGAACATTCAGTACTTC; CDR3 protein: CASSWTGANIQYF
clone size: few; V gene: TRBV7-2; D gene: TRBD1; CDR3 length: 15; J gene: TRBJ2-5; CDR3 DNA: TGTGCCAGCAGCTTTGGGACAGGGGGCAGGGAGACCCAGTACTTC; CDR3 protein: CASSFGTGGRETQYF
clone size: NA; V gene: TRBV12-3/TRBV12-4; D gene: TRBD1; CDR3 length: 14; J gene: TRBJ2-7; CDR3 DNA: TGTGCCAGCCGCCGAGGGACAGGGGCGAACGAGCAGTACTTC; CDR3 protein: CASRRGTGANEQYF
clone size: NA; V gene: TRBV7-6; D gene: TRBD1; CDR3 length: 13; J gene: TRBJ2-7; CDR3 DNA: TGTGCCAGCAGCCAGGACAGGGACTACGAGCAGTACTTC; CDR3 protein: CASSQDRDYEQYF
clone size: NA; V gene: TRBV16; D gene: NA; CDR3 length: 15; J gene: TRBJ1-4; CDR3 DNA: TGTGCCAGCACCTCGGAGCGAATGAATAATGAAAAACTGTTTTTT; CDR3 protein: CASTSERMNNEKLFF